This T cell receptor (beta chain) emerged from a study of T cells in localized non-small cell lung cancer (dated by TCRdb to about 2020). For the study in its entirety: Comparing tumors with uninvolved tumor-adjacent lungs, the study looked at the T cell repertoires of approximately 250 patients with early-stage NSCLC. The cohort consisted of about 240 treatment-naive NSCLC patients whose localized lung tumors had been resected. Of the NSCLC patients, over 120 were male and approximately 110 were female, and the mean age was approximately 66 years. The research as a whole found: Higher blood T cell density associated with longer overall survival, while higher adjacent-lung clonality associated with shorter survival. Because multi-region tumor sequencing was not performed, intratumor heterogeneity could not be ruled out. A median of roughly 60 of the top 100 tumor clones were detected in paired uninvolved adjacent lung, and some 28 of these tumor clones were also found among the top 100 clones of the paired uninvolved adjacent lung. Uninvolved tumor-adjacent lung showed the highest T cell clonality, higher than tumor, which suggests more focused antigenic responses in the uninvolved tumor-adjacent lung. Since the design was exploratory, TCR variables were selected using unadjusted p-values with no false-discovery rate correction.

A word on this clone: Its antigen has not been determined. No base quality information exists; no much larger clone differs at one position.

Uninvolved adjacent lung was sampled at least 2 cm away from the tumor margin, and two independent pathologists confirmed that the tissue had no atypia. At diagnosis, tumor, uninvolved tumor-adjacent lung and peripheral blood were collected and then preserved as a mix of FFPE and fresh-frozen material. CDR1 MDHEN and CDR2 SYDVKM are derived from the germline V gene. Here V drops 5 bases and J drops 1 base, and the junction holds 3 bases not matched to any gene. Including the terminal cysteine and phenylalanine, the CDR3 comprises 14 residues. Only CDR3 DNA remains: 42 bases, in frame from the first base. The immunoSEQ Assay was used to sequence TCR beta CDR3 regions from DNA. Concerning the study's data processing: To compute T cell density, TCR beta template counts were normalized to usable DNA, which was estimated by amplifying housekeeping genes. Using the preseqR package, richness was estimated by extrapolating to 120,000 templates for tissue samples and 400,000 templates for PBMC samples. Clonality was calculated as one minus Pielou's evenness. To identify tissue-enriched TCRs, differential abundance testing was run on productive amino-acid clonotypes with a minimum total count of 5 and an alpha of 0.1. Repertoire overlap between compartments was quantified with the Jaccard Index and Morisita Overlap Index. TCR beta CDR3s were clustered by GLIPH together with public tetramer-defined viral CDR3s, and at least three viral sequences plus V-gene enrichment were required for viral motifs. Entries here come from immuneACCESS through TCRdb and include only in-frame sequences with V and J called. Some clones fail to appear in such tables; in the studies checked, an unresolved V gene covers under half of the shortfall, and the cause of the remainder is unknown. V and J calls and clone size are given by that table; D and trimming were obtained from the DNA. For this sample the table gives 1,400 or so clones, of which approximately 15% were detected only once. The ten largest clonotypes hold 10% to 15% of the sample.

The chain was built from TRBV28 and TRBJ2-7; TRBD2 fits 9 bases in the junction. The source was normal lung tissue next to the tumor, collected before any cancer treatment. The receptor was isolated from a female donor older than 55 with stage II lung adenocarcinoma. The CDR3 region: CASSGSGRSYEQYF. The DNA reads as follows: TGTGCCAGCAGTGGGAGCGGGAGGTCCTACGAGCAGTACTTC.